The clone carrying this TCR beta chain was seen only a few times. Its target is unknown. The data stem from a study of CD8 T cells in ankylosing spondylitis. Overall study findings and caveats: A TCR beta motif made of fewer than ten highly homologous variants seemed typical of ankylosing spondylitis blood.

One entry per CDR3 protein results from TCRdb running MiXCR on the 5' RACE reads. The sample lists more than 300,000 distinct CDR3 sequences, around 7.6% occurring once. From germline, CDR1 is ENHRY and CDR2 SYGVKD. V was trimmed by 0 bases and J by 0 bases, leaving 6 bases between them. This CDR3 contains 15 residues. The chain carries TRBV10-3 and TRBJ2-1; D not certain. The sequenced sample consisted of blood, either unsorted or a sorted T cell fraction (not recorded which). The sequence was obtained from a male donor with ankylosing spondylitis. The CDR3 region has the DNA TGTGCCATCAGTGAGTCGGGTAGCTCCTACAATGAGCAGTTCTTC. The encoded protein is CAISESGSSYNEQFF.